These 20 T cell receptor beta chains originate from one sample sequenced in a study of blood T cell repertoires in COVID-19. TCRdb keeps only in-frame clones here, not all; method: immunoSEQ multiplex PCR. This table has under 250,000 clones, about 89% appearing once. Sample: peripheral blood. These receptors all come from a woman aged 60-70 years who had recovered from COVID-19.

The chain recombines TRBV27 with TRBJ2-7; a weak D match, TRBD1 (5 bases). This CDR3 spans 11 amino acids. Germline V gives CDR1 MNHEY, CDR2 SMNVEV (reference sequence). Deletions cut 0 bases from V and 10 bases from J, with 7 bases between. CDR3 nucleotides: TGTGCCAGCAGTTTATCAGGGGAACAGTACTTC. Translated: CASSLSGEQYF.

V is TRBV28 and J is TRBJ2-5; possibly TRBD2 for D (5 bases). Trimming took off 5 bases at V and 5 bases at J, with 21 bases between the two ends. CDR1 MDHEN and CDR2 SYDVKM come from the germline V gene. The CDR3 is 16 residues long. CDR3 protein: CASSAAGVQSLETQYF. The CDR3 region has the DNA TGTGCCAGCAGTGCCGCCGGGGTACAGAGTTTGGAGACCCAGTACTTC.

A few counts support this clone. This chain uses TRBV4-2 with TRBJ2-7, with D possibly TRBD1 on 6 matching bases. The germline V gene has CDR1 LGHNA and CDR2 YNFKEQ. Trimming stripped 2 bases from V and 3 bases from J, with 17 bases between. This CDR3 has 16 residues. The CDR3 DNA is TGTGCCAGCAGCCAAAACCCCAGGGGTTCGGTCTACGAGCAGTACTTC. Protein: CASSQNPRGSVYEQYF.

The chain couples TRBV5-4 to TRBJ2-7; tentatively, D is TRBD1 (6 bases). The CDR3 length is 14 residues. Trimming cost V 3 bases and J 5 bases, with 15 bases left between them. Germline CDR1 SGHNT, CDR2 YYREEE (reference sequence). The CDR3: CASSSPTEGDEQYF. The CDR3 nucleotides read TGTGCCAGCAGCTCGCCTACCGAGGGGGACGAGCAGTACTTC. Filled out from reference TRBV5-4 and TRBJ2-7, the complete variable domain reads ETGVTQSPTHLIKTRGQQVTLRCSSQSGHNTVSWYQQALGQGPQFIFQYYREEENGRGNFPPRFSGLQFPNYSSELNVNALELDDSALYLCASSSPTEGDEQYFGPGTRLTVT.

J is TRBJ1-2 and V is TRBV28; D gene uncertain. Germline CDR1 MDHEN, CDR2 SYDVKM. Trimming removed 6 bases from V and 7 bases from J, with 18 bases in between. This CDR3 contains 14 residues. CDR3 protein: CASREAGEGSGYTF. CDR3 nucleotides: TGTGCCAGCAGGGAGGCTGGGGAGGGAAGTGGCTACACCTTC.

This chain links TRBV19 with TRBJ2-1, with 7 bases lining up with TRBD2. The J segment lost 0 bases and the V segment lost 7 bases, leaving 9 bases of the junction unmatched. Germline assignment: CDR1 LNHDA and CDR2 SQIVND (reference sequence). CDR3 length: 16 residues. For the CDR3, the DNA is TGTGCCAGTAAGACTGGGCGGGGGAGCTCCTACAATGAGCAGTTCTTC. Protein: CASKTGRGSSYNEQFF.

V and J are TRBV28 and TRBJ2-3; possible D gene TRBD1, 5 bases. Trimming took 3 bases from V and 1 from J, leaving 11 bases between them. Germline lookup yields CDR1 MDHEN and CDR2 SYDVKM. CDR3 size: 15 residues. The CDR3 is CASSFTDTGTDTQYF. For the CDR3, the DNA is TGTGCCAGCAGTTTCACGGACACTGGCACAGATACGCAGTATTTT.

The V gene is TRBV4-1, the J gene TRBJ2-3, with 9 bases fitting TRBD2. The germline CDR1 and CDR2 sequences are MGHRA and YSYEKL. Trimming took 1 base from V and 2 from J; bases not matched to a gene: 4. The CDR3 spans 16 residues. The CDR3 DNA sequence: TGCGCCAGCAGCCAAGCTGCTAGCGGGAACACAGATACGCAGTATTTT. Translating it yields CASSQAASGNTDTQYF.

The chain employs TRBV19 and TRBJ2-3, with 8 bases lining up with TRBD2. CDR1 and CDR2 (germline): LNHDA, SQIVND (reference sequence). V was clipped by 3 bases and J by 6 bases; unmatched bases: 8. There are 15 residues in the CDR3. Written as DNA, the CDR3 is TGTGCCAGTAGTATCCGGGGGGGCTCGGCCGATACGCAGTATTTT. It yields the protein CASSIRGGSADTQYF.

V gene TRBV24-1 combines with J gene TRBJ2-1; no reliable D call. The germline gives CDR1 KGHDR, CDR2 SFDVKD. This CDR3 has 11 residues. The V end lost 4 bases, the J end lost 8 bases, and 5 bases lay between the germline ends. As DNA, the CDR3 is TGTGCCACCAGTGAAGACTATGAGCAGTTCTTC. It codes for CATSEDYEQFF.

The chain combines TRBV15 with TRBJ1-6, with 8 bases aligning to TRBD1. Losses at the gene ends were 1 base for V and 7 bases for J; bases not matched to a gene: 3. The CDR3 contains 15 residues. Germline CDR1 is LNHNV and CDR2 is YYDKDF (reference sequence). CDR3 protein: CATSRATGGNSPLHF. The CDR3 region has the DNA TGTGCCACCAGCAGAGCCACAGGGGGGAATTCACCCCTCCACTTT. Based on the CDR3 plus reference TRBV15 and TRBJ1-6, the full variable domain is DAMVIQNPRYQVTQFGKPVTLSCSQTLNHNVMYWYQQKSSQAPKLLFHYYDKDFNNEADTPDNFQSRRPNTSFCFLDIRSPGLGDTAMYLCATSRATGGNSPLHFGNGTRLTVT.

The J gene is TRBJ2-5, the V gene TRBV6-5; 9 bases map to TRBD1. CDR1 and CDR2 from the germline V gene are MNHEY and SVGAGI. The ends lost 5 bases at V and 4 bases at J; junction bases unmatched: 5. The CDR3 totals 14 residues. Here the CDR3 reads CASSPYRGPETQYF. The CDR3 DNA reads TGTGCCAGCAGTCCCTACAGGGGGCCAGAGACCCAGTACTTC.

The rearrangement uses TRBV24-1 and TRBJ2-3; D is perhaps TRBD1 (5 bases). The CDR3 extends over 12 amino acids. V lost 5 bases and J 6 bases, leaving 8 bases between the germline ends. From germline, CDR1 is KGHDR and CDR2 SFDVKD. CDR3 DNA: TGTGCCACCAGTGCATCAGGGGATACGCAGTATTTT. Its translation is CATSASGDTQYF.

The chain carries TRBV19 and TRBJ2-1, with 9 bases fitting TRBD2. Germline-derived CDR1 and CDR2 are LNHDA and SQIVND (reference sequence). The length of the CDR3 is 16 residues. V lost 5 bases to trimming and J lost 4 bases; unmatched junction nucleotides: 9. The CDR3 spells CASSAPLAGHYNEQFF. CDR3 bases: TGTGCCAGTAGTGCTCCCCTAGCGGGGCATTACAATGAGCAGTTCTTC.

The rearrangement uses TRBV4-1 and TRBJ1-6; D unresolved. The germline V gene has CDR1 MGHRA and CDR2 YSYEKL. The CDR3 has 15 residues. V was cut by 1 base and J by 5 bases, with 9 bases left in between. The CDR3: CASSQVAVDNSPLHF. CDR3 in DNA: TGCGCCAGCAGCCAAGTGGCGGTTGATAATTCACCCCTCCACTTT.

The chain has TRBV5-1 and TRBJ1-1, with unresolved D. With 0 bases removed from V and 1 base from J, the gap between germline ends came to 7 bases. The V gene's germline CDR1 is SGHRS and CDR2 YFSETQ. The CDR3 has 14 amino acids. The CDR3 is CASSLAVENTEAFF. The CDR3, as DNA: TGCGCCAGCAGCTTGGCAGTCGAGAACACTGAAGCTTTCTTT.

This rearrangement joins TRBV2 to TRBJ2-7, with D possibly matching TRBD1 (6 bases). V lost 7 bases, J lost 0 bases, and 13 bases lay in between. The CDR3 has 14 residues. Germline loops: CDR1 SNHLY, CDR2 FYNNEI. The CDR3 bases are TGTGCCAGCAAGGTCAGGGGCCTCTCCTACGAGCAGTACTTC. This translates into CASKVRGLSYEQYF.

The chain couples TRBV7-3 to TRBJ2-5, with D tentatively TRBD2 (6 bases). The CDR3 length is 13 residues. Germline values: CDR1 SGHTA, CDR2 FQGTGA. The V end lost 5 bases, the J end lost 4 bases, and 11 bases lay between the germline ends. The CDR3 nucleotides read TGTGCCAGCAGCGCGGGAAGGGGAGAGACCCAGTACTTC. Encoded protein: CASSAGRGETQYF.

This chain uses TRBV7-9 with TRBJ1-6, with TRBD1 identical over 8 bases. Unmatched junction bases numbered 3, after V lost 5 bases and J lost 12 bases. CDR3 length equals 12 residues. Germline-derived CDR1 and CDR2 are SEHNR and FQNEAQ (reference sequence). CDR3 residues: CASSIDRGPLHF. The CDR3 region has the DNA TGTGCCAGCAGCATCGACAGGGGACCCCTCCACTTT.

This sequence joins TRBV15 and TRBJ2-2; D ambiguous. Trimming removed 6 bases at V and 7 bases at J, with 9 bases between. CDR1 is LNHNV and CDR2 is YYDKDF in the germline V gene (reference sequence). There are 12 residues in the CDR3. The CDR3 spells CATSRGSGELFF. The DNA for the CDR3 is TGTGCCACCAGTCGCGGAAGCGGGGAGCTGTTTTTT.